This entry lists 6 T cell receptor beta chains sequenced from one sample in a study of CD8 T cells in Susac syndrome. Random hexamers were used to reverse transcribe the RNA input (about 0.5 to 1 ug). Using its own MiXCR run on the immunoSEQ multiplex PCR reads, TCRdb lists one record per CDR3 protein. The repertoire includes around 170,000 distinct CDR3 sequences, over 90% of them detected once, and about 0.15% sits in the top ten. Sample: CD8+ T cells from PBMCs. All receptors derive from a human donor with Susac syndrome.

The chain uses TRBV7-2 and TRBJ2-7; 9 positions agree with TRBD2. V lost 2 bases to trimming and J lost 3 bases; unmatched junction nucleotides: 2. The CDR3 is 14 residues long. Germline CDR1 is SGHTA and CDR2 is FQGNSA. CDR3 loop: CASSLLSGSYEQYF. The CDR3 DNA sequence: TGTGCCAGCAGCTTACTTAGCGGGAGCTACGAGCAGTACTTC. Together with reference TRBV7-2 and TRBJ2-7, the CDR3 gives the full variable domain: GAGVSQSPSNKVTEKGKDVELRCDPISGHTALYWYRQSLGQGLEFLIYFQGNSAPDKSGLPSDRFSAERTGGSVSTLTIQRTQQEDSAVYLCASSLLSGSYEQYFGPGTRLTVT.

This chain links TRBV9 with TRBJ1-1; the D is unclear. The V end was cut by 3 bases, the J end by 5 bases, with 11 bases between. The CDR3 runs to 13 residues. CDR1 and CDR2 from the germline V gene are SGDLS and YYNGEE. The DNA of the CDR3 is TGTGCCAGCAGCGCCTATACCGAGACTGAAGCTTTCTTT. Translated, it gives CASSAYTETEAFF.

V usage is TRBV13 and J usage is TRBJ2-7; D unclear. Germline CDR1 reads PRHDT; CDR2 reads FYEKMQ (reference sequence). This CDR3 region has 13 residues. V lost 2 bases, J lost 2 bases, and 7 bases lay in between. As DNA, the CDR3 is TGTGCCAGCAGCTTACCAGGACCCTACGAGCAGTACTTC. This encodes CASSLPGPYEQYF.

CDR3 loop: CASSQDRYLARETQYF. The CDR3 nucleotides read TGCGCCAGCAGCCAAGATCGGTATCTAGCGAGAGAGACCCAGTACTTC. The rearrangement uses TRBV4-1 and TRBJ2-5, with a tentative D call TRBD2 (6 bases). With 0 bases removed from V and 4 bases from J, the gap between germline ends came to 15 bases. This CDR3 contains 16 residues. Looked up from germline, CDR1 is MGHRA and CDR2 is YSYEKL.

This chain connects TRBV20-1 to TRBJ1-6, with TRBD1 as a possible D gene (5 bases). The germline V and J ends were trimmed by 6 bases and 7 bases, with 16 bases remaining between them. Germline loops: CDR1 DFQATT, CDR2 SNEGSKA (reference sequence). The CDR3 is 14 residues long. CDR3 nucleotides: TGCAGTGCCTCGGATGCAGGGTCCAATTCACCCCTCCACTTT. This encodes CSASDAGSNSPLHF.

V is TRBV29-1 and J is TRBJ2-7, with unresolved D. In germline, CDR1 is SQVTM, CDR2 ANQGSEA. This CDR3 is 11 amino acids long. With 8 bases removed from V and 7 bases from J, the gap between germline ends came to 15 bases. CDR3 residues: CSSSTDAEQYF. In nucleotides, the CDR3 is TGCAGCAGCTCGACGGACGCGGAGCAGTACTTC.